The clone carrying this T cell receptor beta chain qualifies as medium-sized (0.01 to 0.1%). One junction end does not reproduce the germline sequence, and a read error may be involved. Peripheral blood genomic DNA, not sorted cells or RNA, was the template. These data belong to a study of T cell repertoires in aging, cancer and after chemotherapy. Looked up from germline, CDR1 is SGHTA and CDR2 is FQGNSA. The CDR3 is made up of 14 amino acids. A mixed TRB-A/B primer pool amplified rearranged TRB by multiplex touch-down PCR. TCRdb used MiXCR to reprocess the multiplex PCR reads, holding one entry per CDR3 protein. Among around 3,700 distinct CDR3 sequences, roughly 30% were seen once, and the ten largest hold approximately 3.9%.

The TCR sequence derives from a human donor with a solid tumor. The specimen sequenced was blood. V gene TRBV7-2 combines with J gene TRBJ2-1; possibly TRBD1 or TRBD2 for D (5 bases each). This CDR3 is CASSLDTGTRTTHF. The CDR3 coding sequence is TGTGCCAGCAGCTTAGACACCGGGACCAGAACTACTCACTTC.